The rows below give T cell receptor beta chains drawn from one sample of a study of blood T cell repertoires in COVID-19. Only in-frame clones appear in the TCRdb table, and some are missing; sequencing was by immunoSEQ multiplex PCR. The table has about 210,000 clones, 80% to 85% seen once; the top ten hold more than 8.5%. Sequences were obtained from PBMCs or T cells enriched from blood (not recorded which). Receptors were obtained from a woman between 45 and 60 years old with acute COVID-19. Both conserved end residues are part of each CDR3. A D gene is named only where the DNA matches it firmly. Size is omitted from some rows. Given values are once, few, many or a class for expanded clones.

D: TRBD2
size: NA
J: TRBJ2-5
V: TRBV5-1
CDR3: CASSLAGGLAGETQYF
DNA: TGCGCCAGCAGCTTGGCCGGGGGACTAGCGGGAGAGACCCAGTACTTC

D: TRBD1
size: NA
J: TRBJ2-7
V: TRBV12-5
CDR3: CASGNRTGAYEQYF
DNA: TGTGCTAGTGGGAACCGGACAGGGGCCTACGAGCAGTACTTC

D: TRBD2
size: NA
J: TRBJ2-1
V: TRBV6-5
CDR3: CASSSTAGGSTNEQFF
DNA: TGTGCCAGCAGTTCCACAGCGGGAGGCTCAACCAATGAGCAGTTCTTC

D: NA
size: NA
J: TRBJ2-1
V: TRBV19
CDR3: CATGTGTLYNEQFF
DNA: TGTGCCACCGGGACCGGGACACTCTATAATGAGCAGTTCTTC

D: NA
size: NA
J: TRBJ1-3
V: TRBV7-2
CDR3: CASSPSAVSGNTIYF
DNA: TGTGCCAGCAGCCCTTCTGCGGTCTCTGGAAACACCATATATTTT

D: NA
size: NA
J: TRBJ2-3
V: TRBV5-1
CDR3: CASSSLQGGSTDTQYF
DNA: TGCGCCAGCAGCTCACTACAGGGGGGGAGCACAGATACGCAGTATTTT

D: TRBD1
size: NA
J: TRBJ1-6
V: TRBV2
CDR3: CASSYGQAGSPLHF
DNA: TGTGCCAGCAGTTACGGACAGGCCGGTTCACCCCTCCACTTT

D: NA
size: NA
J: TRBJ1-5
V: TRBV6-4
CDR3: CARNGGDRIRGNQPQHF
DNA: TGTGCCAGAAACGGGGGGGACCGAATACGCGGCAATCAGCCCCAGCATTTT

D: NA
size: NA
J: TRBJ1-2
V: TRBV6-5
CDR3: CASSSGWEVHGYTF
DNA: TGTGCCAGCAGCAGCGGATGGGAGGTTCATGGCTACACCTTC

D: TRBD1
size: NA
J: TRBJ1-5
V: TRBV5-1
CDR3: CASSRTGGNQPQHF
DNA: TGCGCCAGCAGCCGGACAGGGGGCAATCAGCCCCAGCATTTT

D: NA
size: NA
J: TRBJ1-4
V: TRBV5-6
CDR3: CASSSGQTTNEKLFF
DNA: TGTGCCAGCAGCTCCGGACAGACGACTAATGAAAAACTGTTTTTT

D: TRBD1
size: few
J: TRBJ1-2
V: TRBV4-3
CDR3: CASSQDETGRGYTF
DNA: TGCGCCAGCAGCCAAGATGAGACAGGGAGGGGCTACACCTTC

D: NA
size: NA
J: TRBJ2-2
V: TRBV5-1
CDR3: CASSSMAERVTGELFF
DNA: TGCGCCAGCAGCTCGATGGCAGAACGGGTTACCGGGGAGCTGTTTTTT

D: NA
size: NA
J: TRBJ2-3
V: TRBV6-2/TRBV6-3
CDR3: CASSSPRDTQYF
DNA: TGTGCCAGCAGTTCCCCCAGGGATACGCAGTATTTT

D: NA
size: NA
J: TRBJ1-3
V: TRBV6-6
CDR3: CASSYSDSPSGNTIYF
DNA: TGTGCCAGCAGTTACTCGGACAGCCCCTCTGGAAACACCATATATTTT

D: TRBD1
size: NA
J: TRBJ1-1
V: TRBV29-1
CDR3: CSAVTGGVAEAFF
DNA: TGCAGCGCCGTGACAGGGGGCGTTGCTGAAGCTTTCTTT

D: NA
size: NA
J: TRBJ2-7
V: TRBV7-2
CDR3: CASSPQGPYEQYF
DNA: TGTGCCAGCAGCCCGCAGGGCCCCTACGAGCAGTACTTC

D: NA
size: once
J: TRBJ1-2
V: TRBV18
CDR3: CASSPPNSGNYGYTF
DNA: TGTGCCAGCTCACCACCGAATTCAGGGAACTATGGCTACACCTTC

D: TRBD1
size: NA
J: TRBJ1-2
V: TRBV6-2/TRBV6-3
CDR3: CASSYSGTANYGYTF
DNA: TGTGCCAGCAGTTACTCCGGGACAGCGAACTATGGCTACACCTTC

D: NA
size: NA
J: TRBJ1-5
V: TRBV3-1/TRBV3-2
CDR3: CASSRGHDSNQPQHF
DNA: TGTGCCAGCAGCCGGGGACACGATAGCAATCAGCCCCAGCATTTT

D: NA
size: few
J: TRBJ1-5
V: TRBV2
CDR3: CASRGGGGVSNQPQHF
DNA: TGTGCCAGCAGAGGGGGGGGCGGAGTTAGCAATCAGCCCCAGCATTTT

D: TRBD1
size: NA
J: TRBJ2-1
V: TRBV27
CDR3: CASRLRPGQGVGEQFF
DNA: TGTGCCAGCAGATTGAGGCCGGGACAGGGAGTCGGTGAGCAGTTCTTC

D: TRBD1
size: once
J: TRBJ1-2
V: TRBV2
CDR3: CASRTTGARYGYTF
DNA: TGTGCCAGCAGGACGACAGGGGCACGCTATGGCTACACCTTC

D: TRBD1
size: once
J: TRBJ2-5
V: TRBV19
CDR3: CASSRTGDRDQETQYF
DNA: TGTGCCAGTAGTAGGACAGGGGATCGGGACCAAGAGACCCAGTACTTC

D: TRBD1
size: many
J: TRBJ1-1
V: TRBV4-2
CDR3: CASSQTGVSTEAFF
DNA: TGTGCCAGCAGCCAAACAGGGGTTAGCACTGAAGCTTTCTTT

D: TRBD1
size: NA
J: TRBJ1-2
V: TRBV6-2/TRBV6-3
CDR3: CASSSTGQGRYGYTF
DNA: TGTGCCAGCAGTTCCACCGGACAGGGCCGGTATGGCTACACCTTC

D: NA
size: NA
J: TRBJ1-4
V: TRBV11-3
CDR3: CASSHGFGEKLFF
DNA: TGTGCCAGCAGCCACGGTTTTGGTGAAAAACTGTTTTTT

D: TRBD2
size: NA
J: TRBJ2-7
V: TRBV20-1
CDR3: CSASAPGLVLYEQYF
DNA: TGCAGTGCTAGTGCCCCGGGACTAGTGCTGTACGAGCAGTACTTC

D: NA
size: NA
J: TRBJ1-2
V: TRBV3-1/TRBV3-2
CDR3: CASSQASGTITGYTF
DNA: TGTGCCAGCAGCCAAGCCTCCGGGACAATCACGGGCTACACCTTC

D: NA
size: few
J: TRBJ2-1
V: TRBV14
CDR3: CASSPGLGLLNEQFF
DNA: TGTGCCAGCAGCCCGGGACTGGGCCTGTTGAATGAGCAGTTCTTC

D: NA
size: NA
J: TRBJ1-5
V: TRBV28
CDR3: CASSLWGRGSNQPQHF
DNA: TGTGCCAGCAGTTTATGGGGGCGGGGGAGCAATCAGCCCCAGCATTTT

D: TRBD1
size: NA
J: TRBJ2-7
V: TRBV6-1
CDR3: CASSSGTGSLSQYF
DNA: TGTGCCAGCAGCTCCGGGACAGGGAGTTTGTCGCAGTACTTC

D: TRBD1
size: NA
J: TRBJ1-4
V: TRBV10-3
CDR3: CATNRGQVNEKLFF
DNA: TGTGCCACCAACAGGGGGCAGGTTAATGAAAAACTGTTTTTT

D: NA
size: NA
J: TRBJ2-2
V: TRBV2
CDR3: CASSESAGARTGELFF
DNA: TGTGCCAGCAGTGAAAGTGCGGGGGCGCGTACCGGGGAGCTGTTTTTT

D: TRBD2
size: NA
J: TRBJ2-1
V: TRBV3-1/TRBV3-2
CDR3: CASSPPRSLAGVNEQFF
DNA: TGTGCCAGCAGCCCCCCAAGGTCGCTAGCGGGAGTCAATGAGCAGTTCTTC

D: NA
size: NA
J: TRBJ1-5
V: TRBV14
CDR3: CASSLKPRDGGQPQHF
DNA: TGTGCCAGCAGCCTAAAACCCAGGGACGGGGGTCAGCCCCAGCATTTT

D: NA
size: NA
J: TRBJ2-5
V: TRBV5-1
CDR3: CASSMWGTYLQETQYF
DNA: TGCGCCAGCAGTATGTGGGGGACATACTTACAAGAGACCCAGTACTTC

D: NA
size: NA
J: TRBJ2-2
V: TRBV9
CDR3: CASSVRVLNGELFF
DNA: TGTGCCAGCAGCGTCAGGGTGCTTAACGGGGAGCTGTTTTTT

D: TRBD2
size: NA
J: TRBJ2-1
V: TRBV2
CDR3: CASTSGKSYNEQFF
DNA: TGTGCCAGCACCAGCGGGAAATCCTACAATGAGCAGTTCTTC

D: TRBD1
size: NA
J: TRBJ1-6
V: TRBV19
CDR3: CASTPGQTTSPLHF
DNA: TGTGCCAGTACCCCGGGACAGACAACTTCACCCCTCCACTTT

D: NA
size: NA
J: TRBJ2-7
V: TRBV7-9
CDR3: CASSLPAAGTYEQYF
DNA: TGTGCCAGCAGCTTACCCGCCGCGGGCACCTACGAGCAGTACTTC